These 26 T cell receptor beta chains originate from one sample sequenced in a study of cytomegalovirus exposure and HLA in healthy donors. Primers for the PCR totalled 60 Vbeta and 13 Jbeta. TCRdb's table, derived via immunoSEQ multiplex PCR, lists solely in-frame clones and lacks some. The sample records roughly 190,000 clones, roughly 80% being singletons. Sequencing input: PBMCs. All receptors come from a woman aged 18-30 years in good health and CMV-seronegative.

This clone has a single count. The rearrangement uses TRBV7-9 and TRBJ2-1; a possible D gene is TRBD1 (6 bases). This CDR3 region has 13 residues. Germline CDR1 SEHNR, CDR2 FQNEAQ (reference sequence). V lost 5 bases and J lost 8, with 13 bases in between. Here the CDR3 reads CASSPESGDEQFF. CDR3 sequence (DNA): TGTGCCAGCAGCCCCGAGTCAGGGGATGAGCAGTTCTTC.

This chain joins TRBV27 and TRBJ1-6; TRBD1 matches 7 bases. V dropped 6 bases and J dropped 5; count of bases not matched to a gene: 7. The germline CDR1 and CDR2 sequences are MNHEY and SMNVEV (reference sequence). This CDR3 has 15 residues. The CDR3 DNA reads TGTGCCAGCAGACCCGGGACAGTAAATAATTCACCCCTCCACTTT. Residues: CASRPGTVNNSPLHF.

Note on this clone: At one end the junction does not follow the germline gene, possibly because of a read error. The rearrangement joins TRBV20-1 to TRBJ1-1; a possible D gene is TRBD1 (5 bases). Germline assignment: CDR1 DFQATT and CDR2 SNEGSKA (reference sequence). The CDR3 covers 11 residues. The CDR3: CSARAIKTDSF. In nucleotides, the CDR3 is TGCAGTGCTAGAGCGATCAAGACAGATTCATTT.

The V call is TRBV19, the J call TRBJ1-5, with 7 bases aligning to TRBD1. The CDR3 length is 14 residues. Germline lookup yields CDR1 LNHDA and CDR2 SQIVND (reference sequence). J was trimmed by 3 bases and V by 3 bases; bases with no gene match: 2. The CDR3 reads CASSITGDNQPQHF. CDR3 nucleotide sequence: TGTGCCAGTAGTATTACAGGGGACAATCAGCCCCAGCATTTT.

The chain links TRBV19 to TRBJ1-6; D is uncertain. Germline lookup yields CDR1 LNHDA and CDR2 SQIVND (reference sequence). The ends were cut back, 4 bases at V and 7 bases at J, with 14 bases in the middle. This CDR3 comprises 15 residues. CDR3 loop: CASSRLVEVNSPLHF. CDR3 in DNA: TGTGCCAGTAGTAGGTTGGTGGAGGTAAATTCACCCCTCCACTTT.

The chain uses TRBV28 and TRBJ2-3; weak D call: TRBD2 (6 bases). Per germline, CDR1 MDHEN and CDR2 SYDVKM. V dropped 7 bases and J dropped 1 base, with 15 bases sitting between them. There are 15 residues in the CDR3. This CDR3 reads CASNPGGEGTDTQYF. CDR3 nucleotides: TGTGCCAGCAACCCTGGAGGGGAGGGCACAGATACGCAGTATTTT.

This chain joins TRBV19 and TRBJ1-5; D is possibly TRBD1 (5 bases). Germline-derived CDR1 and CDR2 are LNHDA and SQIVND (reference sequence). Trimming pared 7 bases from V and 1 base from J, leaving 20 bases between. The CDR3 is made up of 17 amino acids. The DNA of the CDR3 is TGTGCCAGTAAGCGTGGGGGGTCGGCCAGAAGCAATCAGCCCCAGCATTTT. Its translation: CASKRGGSARSNQPQHF.

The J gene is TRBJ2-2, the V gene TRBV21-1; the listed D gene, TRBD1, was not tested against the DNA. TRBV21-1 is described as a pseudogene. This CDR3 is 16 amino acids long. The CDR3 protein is CASSKGQPLYTGELFF. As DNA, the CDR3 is TGTGCCAGCAGCAAGGGACAGCCCCTCTACACCGGGGAGCTGTTTTTT.

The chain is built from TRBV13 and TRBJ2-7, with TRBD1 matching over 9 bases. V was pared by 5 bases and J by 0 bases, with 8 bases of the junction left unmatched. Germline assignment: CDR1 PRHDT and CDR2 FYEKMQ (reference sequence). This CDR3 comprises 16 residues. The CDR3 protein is CASSNLTGGSSYEQYF. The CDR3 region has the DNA TGTGCCAGCAGCAACTTAACAGGGGGCTCCTCCTACGAGCAGTACTTC. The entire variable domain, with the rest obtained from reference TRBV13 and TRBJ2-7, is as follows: AAGVIQSPRHLIKEKRETATLKCYPIPRHDTVYWYQQGPGQDPQFLISFYEKMQSDKGSIPDRFSAQQFSDYHSELNMSSLELGDSALYFCASSNLTGGSSYEQYFGPGTRLTVT.

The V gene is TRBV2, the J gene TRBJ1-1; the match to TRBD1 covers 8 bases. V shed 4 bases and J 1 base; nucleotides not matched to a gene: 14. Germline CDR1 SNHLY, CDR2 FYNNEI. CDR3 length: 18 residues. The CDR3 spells CASSAGTGRKGWNTEAFF. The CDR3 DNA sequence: TGTGCCAGCAGTGCCGGGACAGGAAGAAAAGGATGGAACACTGAAGCTTTCTTT. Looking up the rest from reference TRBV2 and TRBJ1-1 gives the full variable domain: EPEVTQTPSHQVTQMGQEVILRCVPISNHLYFYWYRQILGQKVEFLVSFYNNEISEKSEIFDDQFSVERPDGSNFTLKIRSTKLEDSAMYFCASSAGTGRKGWNTEAFFGQGTRLTVV.

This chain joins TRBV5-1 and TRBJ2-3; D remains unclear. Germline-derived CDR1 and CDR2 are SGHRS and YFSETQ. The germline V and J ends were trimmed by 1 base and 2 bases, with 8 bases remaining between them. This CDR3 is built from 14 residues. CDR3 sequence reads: CASSLPLPTDTQYF. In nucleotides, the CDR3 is TGCGCCAGCAGCTTGCCTCTCCCCACAGATACGCAGTATTTT.

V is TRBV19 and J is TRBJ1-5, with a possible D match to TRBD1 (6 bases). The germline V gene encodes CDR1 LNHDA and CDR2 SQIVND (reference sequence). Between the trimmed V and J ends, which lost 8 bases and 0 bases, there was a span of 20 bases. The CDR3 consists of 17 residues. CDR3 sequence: CASEGQFFVGSNQPQHF. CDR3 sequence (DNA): TGTGCCAGTGAAGGACAGTTTTTTGTAGGTAGCAATCAGCCCCAGCATTTT. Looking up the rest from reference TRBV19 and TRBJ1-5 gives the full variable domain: DGGITQSPKYLFRKEGQNVTLSCEQNLNHDAMYWYRQDPGQGLRLIYYSQIVNDFQKGDIAEGYSVSREKKESFPLTVTSAQKNPTAFYLCASEGQFFVGSNQPQHFGDGTRLSIL.

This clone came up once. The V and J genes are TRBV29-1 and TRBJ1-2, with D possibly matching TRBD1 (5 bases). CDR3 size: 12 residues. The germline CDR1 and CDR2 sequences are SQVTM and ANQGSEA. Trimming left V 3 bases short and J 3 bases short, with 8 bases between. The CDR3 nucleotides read TGCAGCGTTGATGCGGGGGACTATGGCTACACCTTC. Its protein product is CSVDAGDYGYTF. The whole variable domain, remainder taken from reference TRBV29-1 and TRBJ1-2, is SAVISQKPSRDICQRGTSLTIQCQVDSQVTMMFWYRQQPGQSLTLIATANQGSEATYESGFVIDKFPISRPNLTFSTLTVSNMSPEDSSIYLCSVDAGDYGYTFGSGTRLTVV.

In DNA form, the CDR3 reads TGTGCCTGGAGCCGGGGACAGGGGGGTGAAAAACTGTTTTTT. It codes for CAWSRGQGGEKLFF. This chain uses TRBV30 with TRBJ1-4; TRBD1 matches at 11 bases. V lost 3 bases and J lost 7; bases outside the gene matches: 4. Per the germline V gene, CDR1 is GTSNPN and CDR2 is SVGIG (reference sequence). The CDR3 covers 14 residues.

The CDR3 is CASSIIGTGKGKTQYF. The CDR3 region has the DNA TGTGCCAGTAGTATAATCGGGACAGGGAAGGGAAAGACCCAGTACTTC. The gene calls are TRBV19 and TRBJ2-5, with 9 nucleotides matching TRBD1. Germline values: CDR1 LNHDA, CDR2 SQIVND (reference sequence). The CDR3 covers 16 residues. The trim removed 2 bases at V and 6 bases at J, leaving 10 bases unmatched.

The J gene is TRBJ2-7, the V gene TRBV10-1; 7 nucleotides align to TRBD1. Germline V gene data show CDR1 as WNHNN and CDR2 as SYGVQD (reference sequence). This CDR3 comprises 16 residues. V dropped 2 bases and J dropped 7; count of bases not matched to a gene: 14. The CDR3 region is CASSETQGVHGKEQYF. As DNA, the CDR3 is TGCGCCAGCAGTGAGACTCAGGGGGTCCATGGGAAGGAGCAGTACTTC.

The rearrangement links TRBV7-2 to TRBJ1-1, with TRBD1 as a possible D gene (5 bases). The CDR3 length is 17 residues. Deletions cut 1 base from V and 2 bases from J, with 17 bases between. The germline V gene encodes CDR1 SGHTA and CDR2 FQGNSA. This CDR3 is CASSLGSLTASNTEAFF. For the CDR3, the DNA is TGTGCCAGCAGCTTAGGGTCCTTGACAGCTTCTAACACTGAAGCTTTCTTT.

The CDR3, as DNA: TGTGCCAGCAACGGCGGGAGTGGGTACACCGGGGAGCTGTTTTTT. It encodes CASNGGSGYTGELFF. The rearrangement links TRBV6-5 to TRBJ2-2, with 7 positions matching TRBD2. The CDR3 totals 15 residues. Trimming removed 7 bases from V and 3 bases from J; junction bases left unmatched: 8. Germline CDR1 is MNHEY and CDR2 is SVGAGI.

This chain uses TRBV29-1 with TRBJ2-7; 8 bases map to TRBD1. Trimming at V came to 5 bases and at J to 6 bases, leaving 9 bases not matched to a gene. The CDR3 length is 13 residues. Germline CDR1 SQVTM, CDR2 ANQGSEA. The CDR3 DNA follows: TGCAGCGTTTTTTACCAGACAGGGGTCGAGCAGTACTTC. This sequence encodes CSVFYQTGVEQYF.

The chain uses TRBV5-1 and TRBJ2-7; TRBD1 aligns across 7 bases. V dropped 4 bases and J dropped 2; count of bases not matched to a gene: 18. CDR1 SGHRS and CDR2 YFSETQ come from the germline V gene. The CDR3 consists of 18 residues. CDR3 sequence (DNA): TGCGCCAGCAGCCGGTCGTTGGGACAGCCGACCTTTGCCTACGAGCAGTACTTC. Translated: CASSRSLGQPTFAYEQYF.

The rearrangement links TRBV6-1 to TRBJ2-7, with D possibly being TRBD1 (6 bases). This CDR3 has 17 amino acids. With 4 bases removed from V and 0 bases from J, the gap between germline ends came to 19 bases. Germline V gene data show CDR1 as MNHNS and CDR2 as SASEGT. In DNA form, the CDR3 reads TGTGCCAGCAGTGCTCAACCGTGGGACACCTTCTCCTACGAGCAGTACTTC. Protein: CASSAQPWDTFSYEQYF.

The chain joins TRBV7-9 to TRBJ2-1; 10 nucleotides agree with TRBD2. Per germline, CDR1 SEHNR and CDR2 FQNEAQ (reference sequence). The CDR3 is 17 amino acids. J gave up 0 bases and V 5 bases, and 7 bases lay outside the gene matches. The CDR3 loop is CASSHFVAGGSYNEQFF. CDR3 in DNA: TGTGCCAGCAGCCATTTTGTAGCGGGGGGCTCCTACAATGAGCAGTTCTTC.

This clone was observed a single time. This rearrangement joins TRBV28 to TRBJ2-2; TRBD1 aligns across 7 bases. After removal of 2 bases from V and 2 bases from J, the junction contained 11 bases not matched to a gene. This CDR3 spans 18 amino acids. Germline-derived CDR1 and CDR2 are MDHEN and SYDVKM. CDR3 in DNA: TGTGCCAGCAGTTTACTACTCGTCTGGGACAGAAACACCGGGGAGCTGTTTTTT. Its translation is CASSLLLVWDRNTGELFF. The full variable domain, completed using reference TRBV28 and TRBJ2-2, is DVKVTQSSRYLVKRTGEKVFLECVQDMDHENMFWYRQDPGLGLRLIYFSYDVKMKEKGDIPEGYSVSREKKERFSLILESASTNQTSMYLCASSLLLVWDRNTGELFFGEGSRLTVL.

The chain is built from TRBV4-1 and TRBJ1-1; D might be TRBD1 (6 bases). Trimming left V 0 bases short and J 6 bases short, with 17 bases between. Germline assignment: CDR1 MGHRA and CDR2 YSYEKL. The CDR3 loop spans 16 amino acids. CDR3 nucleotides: TGCGCCAGCAGCCAAGATCCTGCCGGACAGTGGGCTGAAGCTTTCTTT. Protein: CASSQDPAGQWAEAFF.

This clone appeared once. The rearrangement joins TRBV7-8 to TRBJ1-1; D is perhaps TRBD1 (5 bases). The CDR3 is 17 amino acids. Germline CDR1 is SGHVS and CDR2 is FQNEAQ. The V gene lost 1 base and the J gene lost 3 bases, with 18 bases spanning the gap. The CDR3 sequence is CASSLGWGGSVYTEAFF. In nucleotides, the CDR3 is TGTGCCAGCAGCTTAGGGTGGGGGGGGTCGGTTTACACTGAAGCTTTCTTT.

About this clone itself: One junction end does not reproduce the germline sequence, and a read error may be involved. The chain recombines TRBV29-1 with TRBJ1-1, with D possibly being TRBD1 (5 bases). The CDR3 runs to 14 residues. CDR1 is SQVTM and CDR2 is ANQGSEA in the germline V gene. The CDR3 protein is CSGELDPQGTEAFF. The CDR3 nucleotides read TGCAGCGGTGAACTAGACCCTCAGGGCACTGAAGCTTTCTTT. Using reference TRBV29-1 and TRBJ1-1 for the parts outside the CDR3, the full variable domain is SAVISQKPSRDICQRGTSLTIQCQVDSQVTMMFWYRQQPGQSLTLIATANQGSEATYESGFVIDKFPISRPNLTFSTLTVSNMSPEDSSIYLCSGELDPQGTEAFFGQGTRLTVV.